Described below is a single TCR beta chain sequence and its context. The data derive from a study of control samples from healthy donors and cancer patients. Sequenced by immunoSEQ multiplex PCR; TCRdb stores in-frame clones only, minus some. The data show 90,000 to 100,000 clones, with roughly 90% seen just once and around 15% held by the top ten. CDR3 length: 13 amino acids. The V end lost 4 bases, the J end lost 4 bases, and 8 bases lay between the germline ends. Germline loops: CDR1 SGHDN, CDR2 FVKESK. The V gene is TRBV14, the J gene TRBJ2-4; D remains unclear. Sequencing was performed on blood. The source is a woman aged 70 to 79 in good health. The CDR3 nucleotides read TGTGCCAGCAGCCCTGGCAGGAAAAACATTCAGTACTTC. This encodes CASSPGRKNIQYF.